The T cell receptor beta chain under discussion was sequenced for a study of cytomegalovirus exposure and HLA in healthy donors. Study-wide results and caveats: Certain sequence variants were highly shared and formed a cluster, and this cluster was likely a sequencing artifact. Most TCR sequences proved rare, with some public TCRs found in many donors.

The PCR employed 60 Vbeta primers together with 13 Jbeta primers. Some clones are missing from TCRdb's copy, which holds only in-frame ones; the method was immunoSEQ multiplex PCR. The sample shows about 160,000 clones, roughly 85% of them seen only once. V lost 4 bases and J 3 bases, leaving 12 bases between the germline ends. This CDR3 has 15 amino acids. CDR1 and CDR2 from the germline V gene are LGHNA and YSLEER. As for this clone: The antigen is unknown.

The sequence derives from a male donor in good health and CMV-seropositive. Sequencing was carried out using PBMCs. V gene TRBV4-3 combines with J gene TRBJ2-2, with D hard to call. CDR3 in amino acids: CASSPGFSDTGELFF. CDR3 in DNA: TGCGCCAGCAGCCCCGGGTTTAGTGACACCGGGGAGCTGTTTTTT.